One sample yielded the 4 T cell receptor beta chains listed below, sequenced in a study of shared clonotypes between healthy human individuals. Measured with immunoSEQ multiplex PCR; TCRdb has only the in-frame clones, and not every one. Here the sample spans 2 million to 2.5 million clones, around 95% being singletons. The sequenced sample was naive CD4+ T cells sorted from blood. Described subset: CD45RA+ positively selected. The receptor set was obtained from a man aged 18 to 29 in good health.

The chain links TRBV30 to TRBJ2-3; 9 bases align to TRBD2. The germline CDR1 and CDR2 sequences are GTSNPN and SVGIG (reference sequence). With V trimmed by 4 bases and J by 4 bases, 9 bases remained unmatched. The CDR3 runs to 15 residues. In DNA, the CDR3 is TGTGCCTGGAAGCGAGCGGGAGGCGTCGCAGATACGCAGTATTTT. This encodes CAWKRAGGVADTQYF.

V gene TRBV5-6 combines with J gene TRBJ2-3, with 8 bases identical to TRBD2. The germline V gene has CDR1 SGHDT and CDR2 YYEEEE. V shed 0 bases, J shed 0 bases, and the junction held 0 bases outside the gene matches. The CDR3 has 15 amino acids. CDR3 DNA sequence: TGTGCCAGCAGCTTGGGCGGGAGGAGCACAGATACGCAGTATTTT. Encoded protein: CASSLGGRSTDTQYF. Combining the CDR3 with reference TRBV5-6 and TRBJ2-3 gives the whole variable domain DAGVTQSPTHLIKTRGQQVTLRCSPKSGHDTVSWYQQALGQGPQFIFQYYEEEERQRGNFPDRFSGHQFPNYSSELNVNALLLGDSALYLCASSLGGRSTDTQYFGPGTRLTVL.

The CDR3 coding sequence is TGTGCCAGCAGCGCCGGACTAGCCAGCTCCTACGAGCAGTACTTC. Encoded protein: CASSAGLASSYEQYF. V usage is TRBV11-2 and J usage is TRBJ2-7, with 8 bases fitting TRBD2. Germline V lookup: CDR1 SGHAT, CDR2 FQNNGV. After removal of 5 bases from V and 0 bases from J, the junction contained 6 bases not matched to a gene. CDR3 length: 15 amino acids.

This chain links TRBV11-2 with TRBJ2-4; the D gene is possibly TRBD1 (6 bases). This CDR3 has 16 residues. CDR1 and CDR2 from the germline V gene are SGHAT and FQNNGV. Trimming removed 0 bases at V and 3 bases at J, with 12 bases between. CDR3 DNA: TGTGCCAGCAGCTTAGACCACAGGGCTCTCAAAAACATTCAGTACTTC. Its translation: CASSLDHRALKNIQYF.